This T cell receptor (beta chain) was sequenced in a study of OX40 agonist ivuxolimab in advanced cancers. Across the study: The diagnoses of dose-escalation patients were hepatocellular carcinoma, melanoma, renal cell or head and neck cancer. Mean age approximately 66 years, range roughly 20 to 85; 82.7% male.

Overall study findings and caveats: Low normalized T-cell clonal expansion was additionally recorded for some nonresponders.

To note about this clone: The target antigen is unknown.

Clones were sequenced by immunoSEQ multiplex PCR, and TCRdb holds only the in-frame ones, with some missing. The sample lists 25,000 to 30,000 clones, 75% to 90% occurring once. Per germline, CDR1 SQVTM and CDR2 ANQGSEA. Trimming removed 7 bases from V and 4 bases from J, with 7 bases in between. The CDR3 spans 11 residues. The receptor comes from an adult with an advanced solid tumor such as melanoma, head and neck, liver or kidney cancer. This sequence joins TRBV29-1 and TRBJ2-2; D gene ambiguous. The source material was CD4+ or CD8+ T cells sorted from blood, sampled in a trial of the OX40 agonist ivuxolimab. The CDR3 reads CSGIITGELFF. As DNA, the CDR3 is TGCAGCGGGATCATCACCGGGGAGCTGTTTTTT.